This T cell receptor beta chain was captured in a study of human T cells and chemical hapten exposure (dated by TCRdb to about 2021). Regarding the research as a whole: For sensitization, 2% DPC in acetone was applied to a roughly 2 cm by roughly 2 cm area of upper inner arm skin. For TCR sequencing, blood came from approximately 29 alopecia patients at anywhere from one to four time points (pre-sensitization, 2, 6 and 24 weeks). The libraries were sequenced as a pool, and the TCR yield per sample differed mostly because of small variations in library volumes within the pool. The patient cohort, mostly female, included alopecia areata with under or over 50% scalp involvement, alopecia totalis and alopecia universalis. Throughout the roughly 24-week study period, patients were also given weekly therapeutic DPC doses on the scalp. Patch testing was done on the upper back using Finn chambers containing 0.01% DPC, and results were scored after 6 days according to International Contact Dermatitis Research Group standards. In alopecia patients, the study followed how the peripheral blood TCR repertoire changed in vivo over primary and secondary sensitization to diphenylcyclopropenone (DPC), a hapten. Blood samples were taken from patients before sensitization (week 0) and at 2, 6 and about 24 weeks after DPC sensitization. The research as a whole found: Because all patients had alopecia, a presumed autoimmune disease, the immune response of the patients might differ from that of healthy individuals. Repeated subsampling changed both the strength of the expansion versus patch-test correlation and the threshold at which the correlation became significant. No change with DPC sensitization was found in the number of TCRs above 1 in 1000 frequency, and no evidence of global repertoire structure alterations was found. Significantly more large CDR3 similarity clusters were formed by expanded TCRs than by pre-sensitization or healthy control sets, consistent with antigen-driven responses. Patch test score was positively correlated with the number of PT1 expanded TCRs, with significance at thresholds 8, 16 and 32 but not at 4.

Receptor amplification or capture employed RACE. For sequencing, a NextSeq 500 was employed. Library preparation attached unique molecular identifiers to individual cDNA molecules for quantitative, reproducible TCR counting. Both TCR alpha and TCR beta chains were sequenced from each blood RNA sample. In the authors' own workflow: The median number of TCRs per sample was approximately 96,000, ranging from about 23,224 to 750,000. V, J and CDR3 annotation of the TCR reads was carried out using the Decombinator software suite. For the PS versus PT1 abundance plots, all samples were subsampled to the same number of TCRs (28,000). Expanded TCRs were defined as absent before sensitization and observed at least eight times at the 2-week time point. The public reads were reanalyzed by TCRdb: fastp trimming at Q25, MiXCR alignment, in-frame beta chains only. Rows are unified per CDR3 protein, each entry keeping the most common DNA and genes. Here the V and J calls rest on TCRdb's processing, not on the authors' analysis. The sample yields some 380,000 distinct CDR3 sequences; around 5% were counted once. The ten largest clones capture under 3% of the sample.

Counted from cysteine to phenylalanine, this CDR3 has 11 amino acids. The DNA shown is the 33-base CDR3, in frame from base 1. The trim is 3 bases for V and 12 bases for J, with a gap of 9 bases between the germline ends. The germline V gene specifies SNHLY as CDR1 and FYNNEI as CDR2. The sample's time point, from its label and the paper: patch test 1, 2 weeks after DPC sensitization. The treatment or condition label for this specimen denotes: therapeutic diphenylcyclopropenone sensitization with weekly scalp DPC. At each patch-test visit, blood was drawn before the patch test was applied. Patients were eligible if aged 18 to 70, diagnosed with alopecia and judged suitable for DPC therapy, and pregnant patients were excluded. Unfractionated whole blood was collected in Tempus Blood RNA tubes, and total RNA was extracted from that blood. This clonotype was seen at least ten times. What antigen it recognizes has not been identified. There are no base qualities to consult, and no much larger clone falls within one base.

This TCR was sampled from a woman in her forties or fifties with alopecia areata. Some clones in this sample may be carry-over from other donors' samples. Sequenced material: whole blood, taken in connection with sensitization to the hapten diphenylcyclopropenone (DPC). Here the chain combines TRBV2 and TRBJ2-1; the D gene could be TRBD1 or TRBD2, each one agreeing over 5 bases. The encoded CDR3 is CASSEGRAQFF. The base sequence is TGTGCCAGCAGTGAGGGGCGGGCGCAGTTCTTC.